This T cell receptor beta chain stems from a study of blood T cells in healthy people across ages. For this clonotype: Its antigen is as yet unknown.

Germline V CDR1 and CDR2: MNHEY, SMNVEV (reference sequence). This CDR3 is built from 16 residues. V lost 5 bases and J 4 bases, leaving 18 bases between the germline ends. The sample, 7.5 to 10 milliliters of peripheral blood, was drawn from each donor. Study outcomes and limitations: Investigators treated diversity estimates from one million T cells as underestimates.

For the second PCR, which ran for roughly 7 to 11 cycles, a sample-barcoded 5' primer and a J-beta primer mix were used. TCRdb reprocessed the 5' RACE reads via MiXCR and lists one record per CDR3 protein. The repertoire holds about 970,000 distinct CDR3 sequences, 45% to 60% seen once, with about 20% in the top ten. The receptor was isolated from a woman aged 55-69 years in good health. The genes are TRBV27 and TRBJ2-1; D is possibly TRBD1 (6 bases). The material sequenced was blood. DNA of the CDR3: TGTGCCAGCAGTCCGACATCTAGGGGGATGTACAATGAGCAGTTCTTC. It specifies CASSPTSRGMYNEQFF.